Included here is one T cell receptor (beta chain) sequence, with context. The target antigen is unknown. A much larger clone differs by one base, so this may be a read error. By flow cytometry, patients selected for sequencing had shown an expansion of CD8+CD57+ cells. With no exception, the patients had severe acquired aplastic anemia. From germline, CDR1 is SGHNT and CDR2 YYREEE (reference sequence). The CDR3 has 14 amino acids. For CDR3 and TCR beta VDJ profiling, genomic DNA was the template used. MiXCR, run by TCRdb on the reads, gives a single entry per CDR3 protein. The sample consists of 95,000 to 150,000 distinct CDR3 sequences, roughly 55% of them appearing once. The data derive from a study of CD8+CD57+ T cells in acquired aplastic anemia. Looking at the study overall: Sorted CD4+ and CD8+ cell DNA averaged about 3.5 ug. Findings and limits, study-wide: Significant differences in CD8+ Simpson's diversity were not observed between patients and controls. The same twenty-nine CD8+ CDR3 sequences occurred in patients and in controls.

The TCR was taken from a human donor with aplastic anemia. Sample: sorted CD4+, CD8+, or CD8+CD57+ T cells (not recorded which) from PBMCs. The chain combines TRBV5-4 with TRBJ2-7, with no clear D. CDR3: CASSSSGPTYEQHF. The CDR3, as DNA: TGTGCCAGCAGCTCCTCAGGTCCTACCTACGAGCAGCACTTC. The full variable domain, in which reference TRBV5-4 and TRBJ2-7 provide the parts outside the CDR3, is ETGVTQSPTHLIKTRGQQVTLRCSSQSGHNTVSWYQQALGQGPQFIFQYYREEENGRGNFPPRFSGLQFPNYSSELNVNALELDDSALYLCASSSSGPTYEQHFGPGTRLTVT.